This T cell receptor (beta chain) was identified during a study of PD-L1 blockade in urothelial cancer. Study at large: The year 2014 saw patients start atezolizumab, 1,200 mg intravenously every 3 weeks. Samples came from 3 weeks, at the second dose, and 6 weeks into treatment.

Generated by immunoSEQ multiplex PCR, the TCRdb table keeps only in-frame clones and is missing some. The data hold around 47,000 clones, with roughly four fifths observed a single time. Germline V CDR1 and CDR2: SNHLY, FYNNEI. Trimming cost V 11 bases and J 1 base; bases outside gene matches: 6. CDR3 length equals 13 residues. The time point is: peripheral blood 6 weeks after treatment start. The diagnosis in patients was locally advanced or metastatic urothelial carcinoma. Patients yielded 1 to 8 samples each, pretreatment and on-treatment. The sequenced sample was PBMCs, obtained around atezolizumab (anti-PD-L1) treatment. The chain joins TRBV2 to TRBJ1-1, with 8 bases matching TRBD1. The clonotype comes from a man aged 60 to 75 with urothelial cancer. The CDR3 DNA is TGTGCCGGAGGACAGGGAAGGAACACTGAAGCTTTCTTT. Translation gives CAGGQGRNTEAFF.